This is a list of T cell receptor beta chains from one sample in a study of CD8 T cells in Susac syndrome. From the immunoSEQ multiplex PCR reads, TCRdb called clonotypes with MiXCR, one entry per CDR3 protein. There are about 180,000 distinct CDR3 sequences in the sample; around 95% occur only once, and around 0.093% lies in the top ten. The sequenced material came from CD4+ T cells from PBMCs. The receptors derive from a human donor with multiple sclerosis. Each CDR3 is given with its conserved first and last residue. A D gene is named only where the DNA matches it firmly. A clone size is listed for some rows: how often the clone was seen (once, few, many), or a class if it is expanded.

clone_size	j_call	cdr3_length	v_call	d_call	cdr3_aa	cdr3_nt
NA	TRBJ1-5	16	TRBV5-4	NA	CASSLGGVSGNQPQHF	TGTGCCAGCAGCTTGGGAGGGGTGTCGGGGAATCAGCCCCAGCATTTT
once	TRBJ2-7	14	TRBV11-2	NA	CASSPLERTYEQYF	TGTGCCAGCAGCCCCCTCGAAAGAACCTACGAGCAGTACTTC
NA	TRBJ1-6	14	TRBV20-1	TRBD1	CSASPDRDYSPLHF	TGCAGTGCTAGTCCAGACAGGGACTATTCACCCCTCCACTTT
NA	TRBJ2-5	13	TRBV7-2	NA	CASSLSQVETQYF	TGTGCCAGCAGCTTGTCCCAGGTGGAGACCCAGTACTTC
NA	TRBJ2-7	15	TRBV6-1	TRBD2	CASRGTTSGEYEQYF	TGTGCCAGCAGAGGAACGACTAGCGGGGAATACGAGCAGTACTTC
NA	TRBJ1-2	14	TRBV3-1	TRBD1	CASSQTTGGYGYTF	TGTGCCAGCAGCCAAACGACAGGGGGATATGGCTACACCTTC
NA	TRBJ2-5	12	TRBV20-1	NA	CSARAETETQYF	TGCAGTGCTAGAGCGGAAACTGAGACCCAGTACTTC
NA	TRBJ2-3	14	TRBV20-1	TRBD2	CSASLAGAGDTQYF	TGCAGTGCCTCACTAGCGGGGGCCGGTGATACGCAGTATTTT
NA	TRBJ1-1	15	TRBV6-2/TRBV6-3	NA	CASSYSYGVTLEAFF	TGTGCCAGCAGTTACTCTTACGGCGTCACTCTTGAAGCTTTCTTT
once	TRBJ2-5	14	TRBV4-2	NA	CASSQGGGPETQYF	TGTGCCAGCAGCCAAGGGGGGGGGCCTGAGACCCAGTACTTC
NA	TRBJ2-2	15	TRBV20-1	TRBD1	CSAPGTGEASGELFF	TGCAGTGCTCCCGGGACAGGGGAGGCGTCCGGGGAGCTGTTTTTT
NA	TRBJ2-3	11	TRBV29-1	NA	CSVRETDTQYF	TGCAGCGTCCGGGAAACAGATACGCAGTATTTT
NA	TRBJ2-6	16	TRBV12-3/TRBV12-4	NA	CASSLGGGTGANVLTF	TGTGCCAGCAGTTTAGGAGGAGGCACTGGGGCCAACGTCCTGACTTTC
NA	TRBJ2-7	15	TRBV4-1	TRBD2	CASSLLAGGLYEQYF	TGCGCCAGCAGCCTCTTAGCGGGGGGGCTCTACGAGCAGTACTTC
NA	TRBJ1-4	12	TRBV29-1	NA	CSVGRVNEKLFF	TGCAGCGTTGGTAGGGTTAATGAAAAACTGTTTTTT
NA	TRBJ1-5	14	TRBV9	TRBD1	CASSLGQGWEPQHF	TGTGCCAGCAGCTTGGGACAGGGGTGGGAGCCCCAGCATTTT
once	TRBJ2-1	14	TRBV7-8	NA	CASSLAVRVNEQFF	TGTGCCAGCAGCTTAGCGGTCCGGGTAAATGAGCAGTTCTTC
NA	TRBJ2-2	14	TRBV20-1	NA	CSAIGTTNTGELFF	TGCAGTGCTATCGGGACAACGAACACCGGGGAGCTGTTTTTT
once	TRBJ1-6	13	TRBV6-2/TRBV6-3	TRBD1	CASTQGAVSPLHF	TGTGCCAGCACCCAGGGGGCTGTTTCACCCCTCCACTTT
NA	TRBJ1-1	14	TRBV12-3/TRBV12-4	NA	CASRLGGRGTEAFF	TGTGCCAGCAGACTCGGGGGGAGAGGTACTGAAGCTTTCTTT
NA	TRBJ1-3	13	TRBV29-1	NA	CSVEEQAGNTIYF	TGCAGCGTTGAAGAACAGGCTGGAAACACCATATATTTT
NA	TRBJ1-2	14	TRBV19	TRBD1	CASETNRGGDGYTF	TGTGCCTCCGAAACAAACAGGGGAGGCGATGGCTACACCTTC
NA	TRBJ2-7	18	TRBV13	TRBD1	CASSSGTGGSLGLLEQYF	TGTGCCAGCAGCTCCGGGACAGGGGGCAGTCTGGGTCTACTAGAGCAGTACTTC
NA	TRBJ1-1	14	TRBV7-6	NA	CASSLGPSVTEAFF	TGTGCCAGCAGCCTCGGACCCTCCGTGACTGAAGCTTTCTTT
NA	TRBJ1-1	12	TRBV12-3/TRBV12-4	NA	CASAEGNTEAFF	TGTGCCAGCGCGGAGGGTAACACTGAAGCTTTCTTT
few	TRBJ1-2	14	TRBV11-2	NA	CASSLLAPRNGYTF	TGTGCCAGCAGCTTATTGGCACCTAGAAATGGCTACACCTTC
NA	TRBJ2-1	14	TRBV20-1	NA	CSAIPGTVGNEQFF	TGCAGTGCTATCCCCGGGACTGTCGGCAATGAGCAGTTCTTC
NA	TRBJ1-1	15	TRBV20-1	NA	CSARLVGGRNTEAFF	TGCAGTGCTAGATTAGTGGGCGGACGGAACACTGAAGCTTTCTTT
NA	TRBJ1-5	14	TRBV29-1	TRBD1	CSVQGGGVSQPQHF	TGCAGCGTTCAGGGGGGGGGCGTTAGTCAGCCCCAGCATTTT
NA	TRBJ2-1	14	TRBV4-2	TRBD2	CASKLAGVSQEQFF	TGTGCCAGCAAATTAGCGGGGGTATCCCAGGAGCAGTTCTTC
NA	TRBJ2-3	16	TRBV4-3	NA	CASSLLRGGGADTQYF	TGCGCCAGCAGCCTCCTAAGGGGAGGGGGTGCAGATACGCAGTATTTT
NA	TRBJ1-1	13	TRBV30	NA	CAWSQAGLTEAFF	TGTGCCTGGAGCCAAGCGGGACTCACTGAAGCTTTCTTT
NA	TRBJ2-1	18	TRBV11-2	TRBD1	CASSLVSGQGYSYNEQFF	TGTGCCAGCAGCTTAGTTAGCGGACAGGGTTACTCCTACAATGAGCAGTTCTTC
NA	TRBJ2-7	13	TRBV20-1	NA	CSQLVADSYEQYF	TGCAGTCAACTAGTGGCTGATTCCTACGAGCAGTACTTC
NA	TRBJ2-7	13	TRBV6-2/TRBV6-3	TRBD1	CASKGASSYEQYF	TGTGCCAGCAAGGGGGCGAGCTCCTACGAGCAGTACTTC
NA	TRBJ2-7	15	TRBV5-6	NA	CASSLESTISYEQYF	TGTGCCAGCAGCTTGGAGTCTACCATCTCCTACGAGCAGTACTTC
NA	TRBJ2-1	15	TRBV12-3/TRBV12-4	NA	CASRPLGVPYNEQFF	TGTGCCAGCAGGCCTTTGGGGGTTCCCTACAATGAGCAGTTCTTC
NA	TRBJ1-5	14	TRBV27	NA	CASSLGQGTQPQHF	TGTGCCAGCAGTTTAGGGCAGGGTACTCAGCCCCAGCATTTT
NA	TRBJ2-7	14	TRBV11-2	NA	CASSFLVRDGEQYF	TGTGCCAGCAGCTTCCTGGTCAGGGACGGCGAGCAGTACTTC
NA	TRBJ2-7	16	TRBV18	TRBD1	CASSPPTGPSSYEQYF	TGTGCCAGCTCACCACCGACAGGGCCAAGCTCCTACGAGCAGTACTTC
NA	TRBJ1-1	14	TRBV12-3/TRBV12-4	TRBD1	CASSLAIGGSWAFF	TGTGCCAGCAGTTTAGCTATAGGGGGCTCTTGGGCTTTCTTT
NA	TRBJ1-6	16	TRBV3-1	TRBD1	CASSQGWGTAGSPLHF	TGTGCCAGCAGCCAAGGGTGGGGGACAGCGGGGTCACCCCTCCACTTT
once	TRBJ1-1	13	TRBV4-3	NA	CASSQVDGGRAFF	TGCGCCAGCAGCCAAGTTGACGGGGGCAGGGCTTTCTTT
NA	TRBJ2-3	15	TRBV9	NA	CASSARASVADTQYF	TGTGCCAGCAGCGCACGGGCCTCGGTGGCAGATACGCAGTATTTT
once	TRBJ2-5	11	TRBV30	NA	CAWSVKETQYF	TGTGCCTGGAGTGTAAAGGAGACCCAGTACTTC
NA	TRBJ1-5	14	TRBV28	NA	CASSVRGVGQPQHF	TGTGCCAGCAGCGTCCGGGGAGTCGGTCAGCCCCAGCATTTT
NA	TRBJ2-1	16	TRBV24-1	TRBD1	CATSHGTGERYNEQFF	TGTGCCACCAGTCATGGGACAGGGGAACGATACAATGAGCAGTTCTTC
NA	TRBJ1-5	14	TRBV3-1	NA	CASSRASSNQPQHF	TGTGCCAGCTCCAGGGCGAGCAGCAATCAGCCCCAGCATTTT
NA	TRBJ1-5	15	TRBV7-9	NA	CASSLVTEGSQPQHF	TGTGCCAGCAGCTTAGTGACAGAGGGTAGTCAGCCCCAGCATTTT
NA	TRBJ1-4	15	TRBV2	NA	CASNSWGATNEKLFF	TGTGCCAGCAATTCTTGGGGTGCAACTAATGAAAAACTGTTTTTT
NA	TRBJ1-5	15	TRBV12-3/TRBV12-4	NA	CASSWRGPLDQPQHF	TGTGCCAGCAGTTGGAGAGGGCCCCTTGATCAGCCCCAGCATTTT